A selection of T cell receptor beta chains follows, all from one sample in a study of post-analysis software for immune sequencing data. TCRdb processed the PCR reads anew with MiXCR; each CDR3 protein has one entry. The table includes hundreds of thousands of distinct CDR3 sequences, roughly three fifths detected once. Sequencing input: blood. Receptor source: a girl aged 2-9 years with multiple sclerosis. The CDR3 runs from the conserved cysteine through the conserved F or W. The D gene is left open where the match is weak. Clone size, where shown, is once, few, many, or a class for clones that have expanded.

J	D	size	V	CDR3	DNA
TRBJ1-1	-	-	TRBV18	CASSGIEAFF	TGTGCCAGCTCAGGCATTGAAGCTTTCTTT
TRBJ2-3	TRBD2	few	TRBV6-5	CASSMTSGTASTDTQYF	TGTGCCAGCAGTATGACTAGCGGGACTGCTAGCACAGATACGCAGTATTTT
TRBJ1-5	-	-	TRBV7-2	CASSRTVDSNQPQHF	TGTGCCAGCAGCCGGACAGTTGATAGCAATCAGCCCCAGCATTTT
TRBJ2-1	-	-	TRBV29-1	CSVEVAVVGEQFF	TGCAGCGTTGAAGTCGCGGTAGTGGGGGAGCAGTTCTTC
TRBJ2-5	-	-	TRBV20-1	CSATRTGGETQYF	TGCAGTGCTACTCGGACTGGCGGGGAGACCCAGTACTTC
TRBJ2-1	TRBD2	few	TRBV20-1	CSASGLAGQTSSYNEQFF	TGCAGTGCTTCCGGACTAGCGGGCCAGACTAGCTCCTACAATGAGCAGTTCTTC
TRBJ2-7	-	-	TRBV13	CASRGVGTPSYEQYF	TGTGCCAGCAGGGGGGTCGGGACACCCTCTTACGAGCAGTACTTC
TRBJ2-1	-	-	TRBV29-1	CSVVADEQFF	TGCAGCGTTGTAGCCGATGAGCAGTTCTTC
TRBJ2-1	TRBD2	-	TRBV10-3	CAITRAGGNSYNEQFF	TGTGCCATCACGAGAGCGGGGGGAAACTCCTACAATGAGCAGTTCTTC
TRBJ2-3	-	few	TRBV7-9	CASSQAMGGGIADTQYF	TGTGCCAGCAGTCAAGCGATGGGCGGAGGAATAGCAGATACGCAGTATTTT
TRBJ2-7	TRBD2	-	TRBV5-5	CASSFLAGVNEQYF	TGTGCCAGCAGCTTTCTAGCGGGAGTTAACGAGCAGTACTTC
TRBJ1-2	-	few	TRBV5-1	CASSPDHRYGYTF	TGCGCCAGCAGCCCAGATCATCGCTATGGCTACACCTTC
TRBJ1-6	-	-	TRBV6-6	CASSSTLDSPLHF	TGTGCCAGCAGTTCCACCCTGGATTCACCCCTCCACTTT
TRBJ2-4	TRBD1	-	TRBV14	CASSRTGGNIQYF	TGTGCCAGCAGCCGGACAGGGGGCAACATTCAGTACTTC
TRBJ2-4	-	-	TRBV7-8	CASSPLGGLAKNIQYF	TGTGCCAGCAGCCCACTGGGGGGTCTGGCCAAAAACATTCAGTACTTC
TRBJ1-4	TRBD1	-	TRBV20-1	CSATGGQPNEKLFF	TGCAGTGCTACAGGGGGACAACCTAATGAAAAACTGTTTTTT
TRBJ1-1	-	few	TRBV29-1	CSVESARFTEAFF	TGCAGCGTTGAGTCAGCTCGTTTTACTGAAGCTTTCTTT
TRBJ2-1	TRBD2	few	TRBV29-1	CSEGGGDYRPPNEQFF	TGCAGCGAGGGCGGGGGGGACTACCGCCCCCCGAATGAGCAGTTCTTC